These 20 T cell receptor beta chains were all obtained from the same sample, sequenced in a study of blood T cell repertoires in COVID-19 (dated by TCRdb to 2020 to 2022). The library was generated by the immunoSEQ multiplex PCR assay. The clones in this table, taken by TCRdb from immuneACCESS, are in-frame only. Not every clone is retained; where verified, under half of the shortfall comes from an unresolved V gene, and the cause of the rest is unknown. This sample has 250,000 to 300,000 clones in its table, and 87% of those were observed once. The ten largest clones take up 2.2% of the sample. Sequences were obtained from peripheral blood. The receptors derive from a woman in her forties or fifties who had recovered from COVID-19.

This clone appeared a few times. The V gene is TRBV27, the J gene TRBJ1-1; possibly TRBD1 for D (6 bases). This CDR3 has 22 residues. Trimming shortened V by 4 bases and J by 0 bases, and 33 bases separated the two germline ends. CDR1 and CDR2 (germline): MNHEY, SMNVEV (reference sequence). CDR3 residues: CASSSLRRGLVRQDYMNTEAFF. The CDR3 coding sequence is TGTGCCAGCAGTTCCTTGAGACGAGGGCTTGTCCGACAGGATTACATGAACACTGAAGCTTTCTTT.

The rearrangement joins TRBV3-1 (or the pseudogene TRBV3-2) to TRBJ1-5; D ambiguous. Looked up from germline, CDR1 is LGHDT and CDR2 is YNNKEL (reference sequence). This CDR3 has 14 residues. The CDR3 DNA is TGTGAGGAGTCCGCGGTCTATAGCAATCAGCCCCAGCATTTT. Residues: CEESAVYSNQPQHF.

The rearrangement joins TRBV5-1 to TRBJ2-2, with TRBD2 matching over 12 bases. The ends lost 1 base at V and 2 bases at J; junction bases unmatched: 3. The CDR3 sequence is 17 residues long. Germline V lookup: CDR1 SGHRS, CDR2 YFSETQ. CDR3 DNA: TGCGCCAGCAGCTTGTCTAGCGGGGGGGCCAACACCGGGGAGCTGTTTTTT. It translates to CASSLSSGGANTGELFF.

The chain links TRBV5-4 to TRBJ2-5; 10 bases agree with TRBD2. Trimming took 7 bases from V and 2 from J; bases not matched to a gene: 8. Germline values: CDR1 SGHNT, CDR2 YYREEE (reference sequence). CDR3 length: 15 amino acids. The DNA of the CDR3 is TGTGCCAGCTCCCGGGGTAGCGGGGGGCAAGAGACCCAGTACTTC. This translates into CASSRGSGGQETQYF.

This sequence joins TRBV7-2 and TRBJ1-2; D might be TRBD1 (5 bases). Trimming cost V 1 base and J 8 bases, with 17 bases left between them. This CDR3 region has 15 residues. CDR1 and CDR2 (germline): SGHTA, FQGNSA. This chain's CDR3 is CASSLDSRVVEGYTF. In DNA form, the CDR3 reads TGTGCCAGCAGCTTAGATTCCAGGGTGGTAGAAGGCTACACCTTC.

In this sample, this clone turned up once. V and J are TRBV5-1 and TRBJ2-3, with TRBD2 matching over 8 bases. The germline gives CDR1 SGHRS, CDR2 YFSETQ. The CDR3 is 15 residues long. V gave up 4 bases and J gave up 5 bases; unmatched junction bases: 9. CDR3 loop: CASSAQRGRGDTQYF. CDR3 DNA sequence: TGCGCCAGCAGCGCTCAGCGGGGGAGGGGAGATACGCAGTATTTT. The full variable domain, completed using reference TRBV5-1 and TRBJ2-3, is KAGVTQTPRYLIKTRGQQVTLSCSPISGHRSVSWYQQTPGQGLQFLFEYFSETQRNKGNFPGRFSGRQFSNSRSEMNVSTLELGDSALYLCASSAQRGRGDTQYFGPGTRLTVL.

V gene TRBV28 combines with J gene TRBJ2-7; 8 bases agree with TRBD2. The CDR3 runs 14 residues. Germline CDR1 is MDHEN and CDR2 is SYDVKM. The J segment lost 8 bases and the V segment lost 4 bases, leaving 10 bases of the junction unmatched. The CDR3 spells CASSWGGAGDKQYF. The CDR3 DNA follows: TGTGCCAGCAGTTGGGGAGGAGCGGGAGATAAGCAGTACTTC.

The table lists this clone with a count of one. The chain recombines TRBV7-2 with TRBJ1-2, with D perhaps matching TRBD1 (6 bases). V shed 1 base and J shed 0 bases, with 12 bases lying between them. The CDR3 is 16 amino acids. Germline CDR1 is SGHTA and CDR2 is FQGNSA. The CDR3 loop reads CASSLGQDRANYGYTF. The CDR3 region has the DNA TGTGCCAGCAGCTTAGGTCAGGACAGAGCTAACTATGGCTACACCTTC.

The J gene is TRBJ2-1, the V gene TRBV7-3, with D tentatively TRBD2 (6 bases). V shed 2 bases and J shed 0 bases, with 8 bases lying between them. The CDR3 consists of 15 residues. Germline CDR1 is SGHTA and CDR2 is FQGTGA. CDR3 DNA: TGTGCCAGCAGCTTATCCGGGAGCTCCTACAATGAGCAGTTCTTC. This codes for CASSLSGSSYNEQFF.

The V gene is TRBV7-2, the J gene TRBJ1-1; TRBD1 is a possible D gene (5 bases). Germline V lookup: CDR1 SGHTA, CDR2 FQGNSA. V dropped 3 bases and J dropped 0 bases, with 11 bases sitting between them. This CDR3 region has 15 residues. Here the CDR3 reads CASSLGQTMNTEAFF. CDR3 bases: TGTGCCAGCAGCTTGGGGCAAACCATGAACACTGAAGCTTTCTTT. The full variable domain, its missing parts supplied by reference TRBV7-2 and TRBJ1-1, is GAGVSQSPSNKVTEKGKDVELRCDPISGHTALYWYRQSLGQGLEFLIYFQGNSAPDKSGLPSDRFSAERTGGSVSTLTIQRTQQEDSAVYLCASSLGQTMNTEAFFGQGTRLTVV.

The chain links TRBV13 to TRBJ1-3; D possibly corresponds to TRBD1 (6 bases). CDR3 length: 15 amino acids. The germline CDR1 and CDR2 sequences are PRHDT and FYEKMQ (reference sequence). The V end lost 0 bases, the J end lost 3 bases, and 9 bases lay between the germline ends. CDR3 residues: CASSLGRGYGNTIYF. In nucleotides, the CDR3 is TGTGCCAGCAGCTTAGGTAGGGGGTATGGAAACACCATATATTTT.

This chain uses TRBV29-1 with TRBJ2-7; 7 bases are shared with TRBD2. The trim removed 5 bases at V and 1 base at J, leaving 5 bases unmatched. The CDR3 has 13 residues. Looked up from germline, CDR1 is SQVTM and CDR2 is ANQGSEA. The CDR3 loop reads CSVMSSGSYEQYF. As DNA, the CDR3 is TGCAGCGTTATGTCTAGCGGTTCCTACGAGCAGTACTTC.

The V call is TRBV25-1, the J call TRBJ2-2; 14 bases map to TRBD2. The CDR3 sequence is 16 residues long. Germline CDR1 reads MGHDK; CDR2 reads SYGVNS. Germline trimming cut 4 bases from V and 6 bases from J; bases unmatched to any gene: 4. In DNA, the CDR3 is TGTGCCAGCAGTGCACCGGGACTAGCGGGAGCCGGGGAGCTGTTTTTT. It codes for CASSAPGLAGAGELFF.

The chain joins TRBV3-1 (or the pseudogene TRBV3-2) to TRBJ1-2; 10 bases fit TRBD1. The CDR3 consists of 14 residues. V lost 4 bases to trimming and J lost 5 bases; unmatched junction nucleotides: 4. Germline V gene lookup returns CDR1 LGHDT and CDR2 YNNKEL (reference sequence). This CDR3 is CASSRQGAYYGYTF. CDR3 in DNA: TGTGCCAGCAGCCGACAGGGGGCTTATTATGGCTACACCTTC.

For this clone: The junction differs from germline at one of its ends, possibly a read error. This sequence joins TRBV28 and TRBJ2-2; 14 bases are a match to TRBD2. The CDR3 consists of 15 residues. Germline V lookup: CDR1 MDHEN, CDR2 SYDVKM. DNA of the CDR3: TGTGCCAGCAGAATGGGACTAGCGGGAGTGGAGGGTCTGGTTTTT. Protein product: CASRMGLAGVEGLVF.

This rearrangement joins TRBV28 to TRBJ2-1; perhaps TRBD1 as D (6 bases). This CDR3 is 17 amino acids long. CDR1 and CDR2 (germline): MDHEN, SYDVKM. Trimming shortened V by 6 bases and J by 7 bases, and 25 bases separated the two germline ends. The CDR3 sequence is CASSVSGKLGALNEQFF. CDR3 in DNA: TGTGCCAGCAGCGTGTCGGGAAAGCTGGGGGCCCTAAATGAGCAGTTCTTC.

The CDR3: CASYGTSKDEQFF. As DNA, the CDR3 is TGTGCCAGCTACGGGACTAGTAAGGATGAGCAGTTCTTC. V gene TRBV28 combines with J gene TRBJ2-1; 8 positions agree with TRBD2. Germline CDR1 is MDHEN and CDR2 is SYDVKM. The ends lost 8 bases at V and 8 bases at J; junction bases unmatched: 8. The CDR3 loop spans 13 amino acids.

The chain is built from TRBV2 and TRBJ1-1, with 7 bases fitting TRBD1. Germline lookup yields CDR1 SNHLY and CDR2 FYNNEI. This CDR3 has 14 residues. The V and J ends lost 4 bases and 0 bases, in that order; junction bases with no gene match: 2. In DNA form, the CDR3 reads TGTGCCAGCAGTGCACAGGGGTTGAACACTGAAGCTTTCTTT. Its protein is CASSAQGLNTEAFF.

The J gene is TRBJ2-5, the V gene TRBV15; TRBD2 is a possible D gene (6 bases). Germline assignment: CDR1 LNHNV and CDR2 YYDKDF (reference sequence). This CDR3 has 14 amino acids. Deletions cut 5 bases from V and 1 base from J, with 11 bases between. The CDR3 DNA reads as TGTGCCACCAGCGACGGAGGGGCCCAAGAGACCCAGTACTTC. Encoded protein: CATSDGGAQETQYF.

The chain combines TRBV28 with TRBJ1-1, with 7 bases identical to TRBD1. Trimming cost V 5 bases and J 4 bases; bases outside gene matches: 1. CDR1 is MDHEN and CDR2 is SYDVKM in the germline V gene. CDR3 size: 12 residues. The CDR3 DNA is TGTGCCAGCAGTCAGGGGGTCACTGAAGCTTTCTTT. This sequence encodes CASSQGVTEAFF.